This TCR beta chain is drawn from a study of OX40 agonist ivuxolimab in advanced cancers. About the research overall: Ivuxolimab was delivered to patients intravenously every 2 weeks at doses spanning 0.01 to 10 mg/kg. Prior anti-PD-1, anti-PD-L1 or anti-CTLA-4 therapy was allowed; 30% to 40% had some. General study points: CD4+ and CD8+ T cells in blood underwent clonal expansion by week 6 at 0.1 to 3.0 mg/kg.

Method: immunoSEQ multiplex PCR; TCRdb's copy keeps in-frame clones and lacks some. Among 50,000 to 65,000 clones, about 89% were seen once, and the ten largest hold over 1.1%. This clone has more than one count but fewer than ten. The antigen is not known. The V gene lost 6 bases and the J gene lost 1 base, with 10 bases spanning the gap. The CDR3 consists of 14 residues. The germline V gene has CDR1 SNHLY and CDR2 FYNNEI. Sequenced material: CD4+ or CD8+ T cells sorted from blood, taken in a trial of the OX40 agonist ivuxolimab. This receptor was taken from an adult with an advanced solid tumor such as melanoma, head and neck, liver or kidney cancer. The V call is TRBV2, the J call TRBJ1-5; D perhaps matches TRBD1 (5 bases). Here the CDR3 DNA reads TGTGCCAGCAGGCAAGGGGCCAGCAATCAGCCCCAGCATTTT. It translates to CASRQGASNQPQHF.